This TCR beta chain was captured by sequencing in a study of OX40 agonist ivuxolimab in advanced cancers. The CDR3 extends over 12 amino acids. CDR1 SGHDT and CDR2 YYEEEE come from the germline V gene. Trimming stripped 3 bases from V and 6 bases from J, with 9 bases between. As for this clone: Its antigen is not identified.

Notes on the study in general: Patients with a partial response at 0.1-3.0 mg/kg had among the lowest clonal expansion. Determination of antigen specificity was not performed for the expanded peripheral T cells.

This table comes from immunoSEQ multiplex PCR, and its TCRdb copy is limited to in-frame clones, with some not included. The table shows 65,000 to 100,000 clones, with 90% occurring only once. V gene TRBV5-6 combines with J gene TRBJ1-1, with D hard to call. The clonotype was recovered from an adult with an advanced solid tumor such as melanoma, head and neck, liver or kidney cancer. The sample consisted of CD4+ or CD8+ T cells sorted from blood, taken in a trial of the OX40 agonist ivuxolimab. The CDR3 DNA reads TGTGCCAGCAGCTCCAGACACCCTGAAGCTTTCTTT. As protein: CASSSRHPEAFF.